What follows are 32 T cell receptor beta chains derived from one specimen sequenced in a study of blood T cell repertoires in COVID-19. Only in-frame clones appear in the TCRdb table, and some are missing; sequencing was by immunoSEQ multiplex PCR. The data show about 190,000 clones, 70% to 90% seen once. Sample: peripheral blood. These TCRs come from a man between 25 and 39 years old with acute or convalescent COVID-19.

The chain joins TRBV3-1 (or the pseudogene TRBV3-2) to TRBJ2-1; perhaps TRBD1 as D (5 bases). Germline V CDR1 and CDR2: LGHDT, YNNKEL (reference sequence). The CDR3 covers 14 residues. V was cut by 4 bases and J by 4 bases, with 11 bases left in between. The CDR3 DNA reads as TGTGCCAGCAGCCTAGGGGAATCATACAATGAGCAGTTCTTC. Amino acid sequence: CASSLGESYNEQFF.

The rearrangement joins TRBV5-8 to TRBJ1-1; 7 bases are shared with TRBD1. From germline, CDR1 is SGHTS and CDR2 YDEGEE. CDR3 length equals 14 residues. V dropped 3 bases and J dropped 1; count of bases not matched to a gene: 3. The CDR3 DNA follows: TGTGCCAGCAGCTCTAGACAGGGGAACACTGAAGCTTTCTTT. It specifies CASSSRQGNTEAFF.

This sequence joins TRBV5-1 and TRBJ1-2; 8 positions agree with TRBD1. Germline loops: CDR1 SGHRS, CDR2 YFSETQ. Losses at the gene ends were 3 bases for V and 3 bases for J; bases not matched to a gene: 4. The CDR3 covers 14 residues. The CDR3 nucleotides read TGCGCCAGCAGCTGGACAGGGCTGGACTATGGCTACACCTTC. Translated: CASSWTGLDYGYTF.

The V gene is TRBV2, the J gene TRBJ2-7, with TRBD1 matching over 7 bases. Germline loops: CDR1 SNHLY, CDR2 FYNNEI. This CDR3 has 15 amino acids. Losses at the gene ends were 6 bases for V and 0 bases for J; bases not matched to a gene: 8. The CDR3 protein is CASSIGGVSSYEQYF. The CDR3, as DNA: TGTGCCAGCAGCATAGGGGGCGTGAGCTCCTACGAGCAGTACTTC. Full variable domain (remainder filled in from reference TRBV2 and TRBJ2-7): EPEVTQTPSHQVTQMGQEVILRCVPISNHLYFYWYRQILGQKVEFLVSFYNNEISEKSEIFDDQFSVERPDGSNFTLKIRSTKLEDSAMYFCASSIGGVSSYEQYFGPGTRLTVT.

The chain combines TRBV29-1 with TRBJ1-5; TRBD1 matches at 9 bases. Trimming removed 4 bases from V and 4 bases from J; junction bases left unmatched: 8. CDR1 SQVTM and CDR2 ANQGSEA come from the germline V gene. The CDR3 covers 15 residues. The CDR3 DNA sequence: TGCAGCGTTGCCTTCGGGACAGGGAGGAATCAGCCCCAGCATTTT. Translating gives CSVAFGTGRNQPQHF.

The count of this clone is one. The chain is built from TRBV7-3 and TRBJ2-1; TRBD2 matches 8 bases. In germline, CDR1 is SGHTA, CDR2 FQGTGA. The CDR3 consists of 16 residues. Unmatched junction bases numbered 6, after V lost 4 bases and J lost 1 base. The CDR3 region is CASSSQSGRSYNEQFF. Here the CDR3 DNA reads TGTGCCAGCAGCTCCCAAAGCGGGAGATCCTACAATGAGCAGTTCTTC.

The V call is TRBV24-1, the J call TRBJ2-2; tentative D call: TRBD2 (7 bases). The CDR3 has 16 amino acids. V gave up 1 base and J gave up 6 bases, with 14 bases separating them. The germline CDR1 and CDR2 sequences are KGHDR and SFDVKD. CDR3 bases: TGTGCCACCAGTGATTTTGGGGGGGCCCGGTCCGGGGAGCTGTTTTTT. Protein: CATSDFGGARSGELFF.

Here the CDR3 DNA reads TGTGCCAGCCTGGGACTCAGCCCAAGCAACTATGGCTACACCTTC. Its translation: CASLGLSPSNYGYTF. This chain joins TRBV28 and TRBJ1-2, with D perhaps matching TRBD1 (5 bases). Germline values: CDR1 MDHEN, CDR2 SYDVKM. This CDR3 has 15 residues. The V end lost 8 bases, the J end lost 2 bases, and 18 bases lay between the germline ends.

The rearrangement uses TRBV2 and TRBJ2-7, with D possibly matching TRBD1 (6 bases). Deletions cut 5 bases from V and 4 bases from J, with 12 bases between. The CDR3 sequence is 13 residues long. Germline CDR1 and CDR2: SNHLY and FYNNEI. CDR3 in amino acids: CASSPQGSYEQYF. For the CDR3, the DNA is TGTGCCAGCAGTCCCCAGGGGTCGTACGAGCAGTACTTC.

The chain is built from TRBV7-3 and TRBJ2-5; no firm D call. Trimming stripped 3 bases from V and 1 base from J, with 9 bases between. The CDR3 consists of 14 residues. Germline V CDR1 and CDR2: SGHTA, FQGTGA. In DNA, the CDR3 is TGTGCCAGCAGCTTTGGGCACGGCCAAGAGACCCAGTACTTC. Its protein is CASSFGHGQETQYF. Looking up the rest from reference TRBV7-3 and TRBJ2-5 gives the full variable domain: GAGVSQTPSNKVTEKGKYVELRCDPISGHTALYWYRQSLGQGPEFLIYFQGTGAADDSGLPNDRFFAVRPEGSVSTLKIQRTERGDSAVYLCASSFGHGQETQYFGPGTRLLVL.

The chain's CDR3 is CASSQFPGQGGVTEAFF. The CDR3 bases are TGCGCCAGCAGCCAGTTCCCGGGACAGGGAGGGGTCACTGAAGCTTTCTTT. The chain links TRBV4-1 to TRBJ1-1; 9 bases align to TRBD1. Per the germline V gene, CDR1 is MGHRA and CDR2 is YSYEKL. The CDR3 has 17 amino acids. V lost 3 bases, J lost 4 bases, and 12 bases stayed unmatched.

The chain employs TRBV25-1 and TRBJ1-4, with 7 positions matching TRBD1. CDR3 length: 17 residues. V shed 0 bases and J 4 bases; nucleotides not matched to a gene: 8. Germline values: CDR1 MGHDK, CDR2 SYGVNS. This CDR3 is CASSEYISRGRNEKLFF. The DNA for the CDR3 is TGTGCCAGCAGTGAATATATCTCGAGGGGGCGTAATGAAAAACTGTTTTTT.

CDR3 region: CASSPVTVRPDRAGANVLTF. As DNA, the CDR3 is TGTGCCAGCAGCCCTGTGACAGTCCGTCCAGATAGGGCTGGGGCCAACGTCCTGACTTTC. The gene calls are TRBV9 and TRBJ2-6; D is perhaps TRBD1 (5 bases). The V gene lost 4 bases and the J gene lost 2 bases, with 25 bases spanning the gap. The germline gives CDR1 SGDLS, CDR2 YYNGEE. The CDR3 extends over 20 amino acids.

The chain links TRBV6-2 or TRBV6-3 to TRBJ1-6; a weak D match, TRBD1 (5 bases). This CDR3 has 14 residues. The germline V gene has CDR1 MNHEY and CDR2 SVGEGT. The V and J ends lost 2 bases and 7 bases respectively, with 9 bases between them. The CDR3 DNA is TGTGCCAGCAGTTACGGGGCAGGCAATTCACCCCTCCACTTT. Residues: CASSYGAGNSPLHF.

The J gene is TRBJ1-5, the V gene TRBV5-8, with 8 positions matching TRBD1. This CDR3 is 16 amino acids long. Germline trimming cut 4 bases from V and 1 base from J; bases unmatched to any gene: 7. Looked up from germline, CDR1 is SGHTS and CDR2 is YDEGEE. CDR3: CASSGQGVVSNQPQHF. As DNA, the CDR3 is TGTGCCAGCAGCGGACAGGGCGTCGTGAGCAATCAGCCCCAGCATTTT. The whole variable domain, remainder taken from reference TRBV5-8 and TRBJ1-5, is EAGVTQSPTHLIKTRGQQATLRCSPISGHTSVYWYQQALGLGLQFLLWYDEGEERNRGNFPPRFSGRQFPNYSSELNVNALELEDSALYLCASSGQGVVSNQPQHFGDGTRLSIL.

This clone was recorded once. V gene TRBV9 combines with J gene TRBJ2-2, with 7 bases matching TRBD2. Trimming removed 4 bases from V and 1 base from J; junction bases left unmatched: 7. The CDR3 runs 16 residues. Germline-derived CDR1 and CDR2 are SGDLS and YYNGEE. The CDR3 spells CASSPRGDRNTGELFF. In nucleotides, the CDR3 is TGTGCCAGCAGCCCTCGGGGGGATCGGAACACCGGGGAGCTGTTTTTT.

The rearrangement joins TRBV5-5 to TRBJ2-3; D ambiguous. V lost 1 base to trimming and J lost 4 bases, with 16 bases between them. Germline CDR1 SGHKS, CDR2 YYEKEE (reference sequence). This CDR3 comprises 16 residues. The CDR3 loop is CASSLLNSVTSDTQYF. The CDR3 DNA reads TGTGCCAGCAGCTTGTTGAATTCGGTAACCTCAGATACGCAGTATTTT.

This chain uses TRBV27 with TRBJ2-3, with D perhaps TRBD1 (5 bases). The ends were cut back, 7 bases at V and 1 base at J, with 9 bases in the middle. The CDR3 totals 13 residues. Germline-derived CDR1 and CDR2 are MNHEY and SMNVEV (reference sequence). This CDR3 reads CASTQGGTDTQYF. The CDR3 bases are TGTGCCAGCACGCAGGGTGGCACAGATACGCAGTATTTT.

The chain links TRBV7-9 to TRBJ1-2; D may be TRBD1 (5 bases). Germline CDR1 is SEHNR and CDR2 is FQNEAQ (reference sequence). The V end lost 1 base, the J end lost 5 bases, and 11 bases lay between the germline ends. The CDR3 sequence is 14 residues long. The CDR3 loop reads CASSLGTGGYGYTF. As DNA, the CDR3 is TGTGCCAGCAGCTTAGGGACTGGGGGGTATGGCTACACCTTC.

The chain recombines TRBV5-4 with TRBJ2-3; D may be TRBD1 (6 bases). With 2 bases removed from V and 0 bases from J, the gap between germline ends came to 7 bases. The CDR3 is 14 residues long. Germline CDR1 SGHNT, CDR2 YYREEE (reference sequence). CDR3 protein: CASSLGGSTDTQYF. Written as DNA, the CDR3 is TGTGCCAGCAGCTTAGGGGGAAGCACAGATACGCAGTATTTT.

The V and J genes are TRBV5-1 and TRBJ1-1, with TRBD1 identical over 7 bases. V trimming: 3 bases; J trimming: 0 bases; junction bases outside the gene matches: 14. This CDR3 comprises 18 residues. Germline CDR1 is SGHRS and CDR2 is YFSETQ. The DNA for the CDR3 is TGCGCCAGCAGCTGGAGTCGGGTCCAGGGGGTAGTGAACACTGAAGCTTTCTTT. Its protein is CASSWSRVQGVVNTEAFF.

This chain uses TRBV10-1 with TRBJ1-1, with D uncertain. From germline, CDR1 is WNHNN and CDR2 SYGVQD (reference sequence). There are 12 residues in the CDR3. V lost 9 bases and J lost 1, with 9 bases in between. CDR3 sequence (DNA): TGCGCCAGTGGCGAGGAGAACACTGAAGCTTTCTTT. Its protein product is CASGEENTEAFF.

The chain combines TRBV5-1 with TRBJ2-3; TRBD2 matches at 8 bases. This CDR3 comprises 16 residues. With V trimmed by 2 bases and J by 3 bases, 8 bases remained unmatched. The germline CDR1 and CDR2 sequences are SGHRS and YFSETQ. CDR3: CASSLPSSGATDTQYF. Written as DNA, the CDR3 is TGCGCCAGCAGCTTACCGAGTAGCGGGGCAACAGATACGCAGTATTTT.

The J gene is TRBJ2-6, the V gene TRBV28; D is unclear. The CDR3 loop spans 16 amino acids. Germline V gene data show CDR1 as MDHEN and CDR2 as SYDVKM. Trimming cost V 5 bases and J 0 bases, with 11 bases left between them. The CDR3 nucleotides read TGTGCCAGCAGTCGCCTCAAGCACTCTGGGGCCAACGTCCTGACTTTC. Translation: CASSRLKHSGANVLTF.

The chain combines TRBV9 with TRBJ1-2, with a tentative D call TRBD1 (6 bases). V was pared by 3 bases and J by 4 bases, with 13 bases between. Germline assignment: CDR1 SGDLS and CDR2 YYNGEE. CDR3 length: 14 residues. CDR3 bases: TGTGCCAGCAGCGGCCCCCAGGGGAGCTATGGCTACACCTTC. It is translated as CASSGPQGSYGYTF.

J is TRBJ2-5 and V is TRBV6-5, with TRBD2 identical over 7 bases. The CDR3 is 15 amino acids. Germline CDR1 and CDR2: MNHEY and SVGAGI. J lost 0 bases, V lost 6 bases, and 7 bases had no gene match. CDR3: CASSLEGRDQETQYF. The DNA for the CDR3 is TGTGCCAGCAGCCTTGAAGGGAGGGACCAAGAGACCCAGTACTTC.

The chain joins TRBV6-5 to TRBJ1-1; no firm D call. CDR1 is MNHEY, CDR2 SVGAGI, per germline. The length of the CDR3 is 15 residues. V was cut by 3 bases and J by 0 bases, with 11 bases left in between. DNA of the CDR3: TGTGCCAGCAGTTATTTCGCGAGGCTGAACACTGAAGCTTTCTTT. This codes for CASSYFARLNTEAFF.

The CDR3 region is CASSFRTGMYNEQFF. The CDR3 bases are TGTGCCAGCAGCTTCCGGACAGGGATGTACAATGAGCAGTTCTTC. This sequence joins TRBV11-2 and TRBJ2-1; 8 bases fit TRBD1. Trimming at V came to 3 bases and at J to 4 bases, leaving 5 bases not matched to a gene. CDR3 length: 15 amino acids. Germline CDR1 SGHAT, CDR2 FQNNGV.

This clone has only one observation. The chain links TRBV5-1 to TRBJ2-1; tentative D call: TRBD2 (5 bases). The CDR3 is made up of 16 amino acids. Germline V lookup: CDR1 SGHRS, CDR2 YFSETQ. The V end was cut by 5 bases, the J end by 7 bases, with 22 bases between. CDR3 sequence reads: CASREAYYDTGNEQFF. CDR3 in DNA: TGCGCCAGCAGAGAGGCGTACTATGATACGGGGAATGAGCAGTTCTTC.

This chain connects TRBV3-1 (or the pseudogene TRBV3-2) to TRBJ2-7, with a weak D call TRBD1 (5 bases). The CDR3 contains 14 residues. Germline CDR1 reads LGHDT; CDR2 reads YNNKEL (reference sequence). V was cut by 4 bases and J by 3 bases, with 13 bases left in between. CDR3: CASSPRTSLYEQYF. In nucleotides, the CDR3 is TGTGCCAGCAGCCCTAGGACAAGCCTCTACGAGCAGTACTTC.

This clone was seen a handful of times. The J gene is TRBJ2-7, the V gene TRBV4-2, with D maybe TRBD2 (5 bases). The CDR3 contains 16 residues. Germline V gives CDR1 LGHNA, CDR2 YNFKEQ. V shed 0 bases and J shed 6 bases, with 18 bases lying between them. CDR3 residues: CASSQDLTSGFLEQYF. The DNA for the CDR3 is TGTGCCAGCAGCCAAGATTTAACTAGTGGGTTCCTCGAGCAGTACTTC.

The chain joins TRBV5-1 to TRBJ1-6; D gene unclear. Germline V gene lookup returns CDR1 SGHRS and CDR2 YFSETQ. This CDR3 is 17 amino acids long. Trimming took 1 base from V and 0 from J, leaving 11 bases between them. CDR3 in DNA: TGCGCCAGCAGCTTGATGGGAGGGAGCTCCTATAATTCACCCCTCCACTTT. Translation: CASSLMGGSSYNSPLHF.